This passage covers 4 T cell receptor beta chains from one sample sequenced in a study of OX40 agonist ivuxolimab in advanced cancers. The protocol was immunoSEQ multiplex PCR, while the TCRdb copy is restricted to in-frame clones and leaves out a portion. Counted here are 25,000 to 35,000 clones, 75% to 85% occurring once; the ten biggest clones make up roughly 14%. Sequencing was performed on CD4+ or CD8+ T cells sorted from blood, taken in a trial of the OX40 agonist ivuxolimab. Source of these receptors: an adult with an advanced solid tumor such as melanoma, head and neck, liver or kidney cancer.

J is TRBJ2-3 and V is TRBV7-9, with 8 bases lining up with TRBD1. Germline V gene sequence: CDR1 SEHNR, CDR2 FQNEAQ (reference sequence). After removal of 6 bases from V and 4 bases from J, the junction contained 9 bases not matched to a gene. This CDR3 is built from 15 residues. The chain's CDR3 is CASSTYGRGPDTQYF. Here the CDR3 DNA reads TGTGCCAGCAGTACTTACGGCAGGGGGCCAGATACGCAGTATTTT.

The CDR3 DNA sequence: TGTGCCAGCAGCCAAGGGGCAGGGGCCCTCCACTTT. Its translation: CASSQGAGALHF. The chain carries TRBV4-2 and TRBJ1-6, with TRBD1 as a possible D gene (6 bases). The V end lost 1 base, the J end lost 14 bases, and 9 bases lay between the germline ends. The CDR3 is 12 residues long. CDR1 is LGHNA, CDR2 YNFKEQ, per germline.

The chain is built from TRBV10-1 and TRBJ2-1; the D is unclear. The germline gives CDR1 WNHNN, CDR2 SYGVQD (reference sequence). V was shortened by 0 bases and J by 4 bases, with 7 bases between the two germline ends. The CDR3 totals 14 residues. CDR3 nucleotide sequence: TGCGCCAGCAGTGAGTCGGAACGATACAATGAGCAGTTCTTC. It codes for CASSESERYNEQFF.

CDR3 DNA: TGCGCCAGCAGCTTGGACGGGTTTAGGGGGGCCGATGACTATGGCTACACCTTC. It yields the protein CASSLDGFRGADDYGYTF. This chain uses TRBV5-1 with TRBJ1-2; D is possibly TRBD1 (6 bases). CDR3 length: 18 amino acids. Germline values: CDR1 SGHRS, CDR2 YFSETQ. The germline V and J ends were trimmed by 0 bases and 3 bases, with 21 bases remaining between them.